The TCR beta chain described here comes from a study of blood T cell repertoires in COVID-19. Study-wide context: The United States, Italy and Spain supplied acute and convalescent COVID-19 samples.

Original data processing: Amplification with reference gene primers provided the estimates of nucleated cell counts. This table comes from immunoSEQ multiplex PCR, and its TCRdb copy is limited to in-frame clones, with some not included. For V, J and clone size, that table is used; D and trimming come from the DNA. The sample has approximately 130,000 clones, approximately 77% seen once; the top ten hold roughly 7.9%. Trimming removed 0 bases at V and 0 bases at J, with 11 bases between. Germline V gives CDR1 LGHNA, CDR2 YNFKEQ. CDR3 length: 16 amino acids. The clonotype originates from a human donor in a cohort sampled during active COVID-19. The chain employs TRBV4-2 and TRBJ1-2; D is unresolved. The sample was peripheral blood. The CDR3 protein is CASSQDWASSNYGYTF. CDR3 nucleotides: TGTGCCAGCAGCCAAGATTGGGCCAGTTCTAACTATGGCTACACCTTC.